This TCR beta chain was retrieved from a study of cytomegalovirus exposure and HLA in healthy donors. The PCR employed 60 Vbeta primers together with 13 Jbeta primers. Here immunoSEQ multiplex PCR was the method, and the copy in TCRdb shows in-frame clones only, minus some. The table lists under 200,000 clones, about three quarters of them singletons. Donors consisted of healthy bone marrow donors. This TCR derives from a woman aged 40 to 50 in good health and CMV-seropositive. The specimen was PBMCs.

The CDR3 protein is CASSFQLAPTDTQYF. CDR3 nucleotide sequence: TGTGCCAGCAGCTTCCAGCTAGCGCCCACAGATACGCAGTATTTT. The rearrangement joins TRBV13 to TRBJ2-3, with D maybe TRBD2 (6 bases). CDR3 size: 15 residues. The germline V gene has CDR1 PRHDT and CDR2 FYEKMQ (reference sequence). With 3 bases removed from V and 2 bases from J, the gap between germline ends came to 12 bases.